Sequencing of this T cell receptor beta chain was carried out in a study of PD-1 blockade in classical Hodgkin lymphoma. Study information: The study gave patients nivolumab 3 mg/kg intravenously every 2 weeks. Notes on the study in general: A significant rise in TCR diversity by C4D1 was seen for CD4+ but not CD8+ cells. Compared with healthy donors, newly diagnosed patients reportedly showed lower baseline TCR diversity.

Comment on this clone: Its target is unknown.

From germline, CDR1 is MNHNY and CDR2 SVGAGI (reference sequence). The length of the CDR3 is 11 residues. V was trimmed by 6 bases and J by 9 bases, leaving 9 bases between them. Time point described: cycle 4 day 1 (C4D1), after about 6 weeks of nivolumab. Patients all relapsed after autologous stem cell transplantation, and there was variation in brentuximab vedotin exposure. Patients showed best responses of complete response, partial response or progressive disease. This table comes from immunoSEQ multiplex PCR, and its TCRdb copy is limited to in-frame clones, with some not included. The sample holds about 21,000 clones, approximately 80% seen once.

The sequencing used peripheral blood mononuclear cells (PBMCs), collected before the fourth cycle of nivolumab. The rearrangement links TRBV6-6 to TRBJ2-1; a weak D match, TRBD1 (5 bases). The clonotype was recovered from a human donor with classical Hodgkin lymphoma. The CDR3 nucleotides read TGTGCCAGCAGGGTCAGGGCTGAGCAGTTCTTC. It is translated as CASRVRAEQFF.